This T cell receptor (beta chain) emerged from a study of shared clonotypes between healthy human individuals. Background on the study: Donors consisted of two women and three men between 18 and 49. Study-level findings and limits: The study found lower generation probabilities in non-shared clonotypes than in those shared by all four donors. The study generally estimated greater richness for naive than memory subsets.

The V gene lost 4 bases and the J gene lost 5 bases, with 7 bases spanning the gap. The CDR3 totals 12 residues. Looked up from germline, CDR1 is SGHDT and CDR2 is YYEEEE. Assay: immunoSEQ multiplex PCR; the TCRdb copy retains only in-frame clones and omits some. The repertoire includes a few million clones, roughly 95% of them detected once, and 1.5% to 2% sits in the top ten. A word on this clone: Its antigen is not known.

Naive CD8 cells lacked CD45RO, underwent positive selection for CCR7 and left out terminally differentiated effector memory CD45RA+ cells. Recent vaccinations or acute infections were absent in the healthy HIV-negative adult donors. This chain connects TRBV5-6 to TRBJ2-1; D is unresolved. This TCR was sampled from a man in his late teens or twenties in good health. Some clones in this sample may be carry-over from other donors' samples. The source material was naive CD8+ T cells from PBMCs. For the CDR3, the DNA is TGTGCCAGCAGCAGGCCCCACAATGAGCAGTTCTTC. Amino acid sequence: CASSRPHNEQFF.